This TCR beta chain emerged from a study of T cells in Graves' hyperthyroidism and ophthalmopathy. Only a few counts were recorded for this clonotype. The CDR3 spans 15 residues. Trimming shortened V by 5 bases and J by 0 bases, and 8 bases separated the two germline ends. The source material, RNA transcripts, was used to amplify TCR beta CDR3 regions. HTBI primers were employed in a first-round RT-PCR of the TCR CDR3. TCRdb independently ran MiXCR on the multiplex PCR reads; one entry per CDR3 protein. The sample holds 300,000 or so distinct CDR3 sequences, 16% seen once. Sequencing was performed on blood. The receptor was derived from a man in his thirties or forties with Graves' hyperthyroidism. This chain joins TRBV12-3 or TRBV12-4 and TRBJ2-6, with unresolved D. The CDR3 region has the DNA TGTGCCAGCAGTACAGCTGACTCTGGGGCCAACGTCCTGACTTTC. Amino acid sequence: CASSTADSGANVLTF.